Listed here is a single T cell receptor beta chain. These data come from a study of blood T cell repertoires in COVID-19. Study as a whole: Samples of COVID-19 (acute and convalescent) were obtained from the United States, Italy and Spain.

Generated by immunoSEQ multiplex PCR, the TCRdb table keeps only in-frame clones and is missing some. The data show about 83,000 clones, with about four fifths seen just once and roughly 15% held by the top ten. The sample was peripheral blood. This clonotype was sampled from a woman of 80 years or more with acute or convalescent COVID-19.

The CDR3 spells CSVETGTDTQYF. As DNA, the CDR3 is TGCAGCGTTGAAACAGGCACAGATACGCAGTATTTT. The V gene is TRBV29-1, the J gene TRBJ2-3; D is unresolved. The CDR3 sequence is 12 residues long. Germline CDR1 SQVTM, CDR2 ANQGSEA. Trimming removed 2 bases from V and 1 base from J, with 4 bases in between.